These 14 T cell receptor beta chains were all obtained from the same sample, sequenced in a study of blood T cell repertoires in COVID-19. Sequencing was performed with immunoSEQ multiplex PCR; in TCRdb, only in-frame clones are kept and a portion is missing. The sample has 250,000 to 300,000 clones, about 89% seen once. The sample taken for sequencing was PBMCs or T cells enriched from blood (not recorded which). The receptors come from a human donor in a cohort exposed to, infected with or recovered from COVID-19 (not recorded which). The donor label of this sample is uncertain.

The chain is built from TRBV6-2 or TRBV6-3 and TRBJ2-3, with D unclear. This CDR3 spans 14 amino acids. The germline V and J ends were trimmed by 6 bases and 0 bases, with 10 bases remaining between them. Per germline, CDR1 MNHEY and CDR2 SVGEGT. CDR3 sequence (DNA): TGTGCCAGCAGCCCTGAGGCTAGCACAGATACGCAGTATTTT. Amino acid sequence: CASSPEASTDTQYF.

V and J are TRBV30 and TRBJ1-1, with D unclear. The CDR3 spans 11 residues. The ends were cut back, 3 bases at V and 10 bases at J, with 12 bases in the middle. Looked up from germline, CDR1 is GTSNPN and CDR2 is SVGIG (reference sequence). Here the CDR3 reads CAWREGKRAFF. The CDR3 DNA reads TGTGCCTGGAGGGAGGGAAAGCGAGCTTTCTTT. The complete variable domain, with remaining parts taken from reference TRBV30 and TRBJ1-1, reads SQTIHQWPATLVQPVGSPLSLECTVEGTSNPNLYWYRQAAGRGLQLLFYSVGIGQISSEVPQNLSASRPQDRQFILSSKKLLLSDSGFYLCAWREGKRAFFGQGTRLTVV.

This clone was recorded at least ten times. J is TRBJ1-2 and V is TRBV24-1; D is uncertain. The germline V and J ends were trimmed by 1 base and 7 bases, with 15 bases remaining between them. Germline-derived CDR1 and CDR2 are KGHDR and SFDVKD. This CDR3 region has 15 residues. The CDR3 sequence: CATSDLTVAESGYTF. CDR3 bases: TGTGCCACCAGTGATTTAACGGTAGCGGAATCTGGCTACACCTTC.

This chain joins TRBV10-3 and TRBJ2-7, with D perhaps TRBD1 (5 bases). CDR3 length: 14 residues. Germline CDR1 ENHRY, CDR2 SYGVKD. The germline V and J ends were trimmed by 2 bases and 0 bases, with 8 bases remaining between them. The CDR3 protein is CAISETGASYEQYF. The CDR3, as DNA: TGTGCCATCAGTGAGACAGGTGCCTCCTACGAGCAGTACTTC.

The rearrangement uses TRBV20-1 and TRBJ1-2, with D unresolved. This CDR3 region has 10 residues. V was clipped by 6 bases and J by 3 bases, with 5 bases between them. Per the germline V gene, CDR1 is DFQATT and CDR2 is SNEGSKA (reference sequence). CDR3 sequence reads: CSAQDYGYTF. The CDR3 DNA reads as TGCAGTGCGCAGGACTATGGCTACACCTTC.

The genes are TRBV11-2 and TRBJ1-3, with 7 bases lining up with TRBD1. The germline gives CDR1 SGHAT, CDR2 FQNNGV. V trimming: 7 bases; J trimming: 0 bases; junction bases outside the gene matches: 9. This CDR3 is built from 16 residues. The CDR3 DNA reads as TGTGCCAGCACCCAAGGGGACAGATTCTCTGGAAACACCATATATTTT. Protein sequence: CASTQGDRFSGNTIYF.

The V and J genes are TRBV2 and TRBJ1-3; D is unclear. The CDR3 covers 13 residues. Trimming took 10 bases from V and 7 from J, leaving 17 bases between them. Germline loops: CDR1 SNHLY, CDR2 FYNNEI. For the CDR3, the DNA is TGTGCCACTCCAAACCTATCTAGGAACACCATATATTTT. Translating it yields CATPNLSRNTIYF.

The rearrangement joins TRBV10-2 to TRBJ1-1, with 7 bases matching TRBD1. With 4 bases clipped from V and 3 bases from J, the junction kept 5 bases outside the gene matches. The CDR3 spans 14 residues. In germline, CDR1 is WSHSY, CDR2 SAAADI. CDR3 amino acids: CASSVGQGDTEAFF. CDR3 nucleotide sequence: TGCGCCAGCAGTGTAGGGCAGGGGGACACTGAAGCTTTCTTT.

This chain connects TRBV5-5 to TRBJ1-6; D is undetermined. There are 16 residues in the CDR3. With 0 bases removed from V and 7 bases from J, the gap between germline ends came to 14 bases. CDR1 and CDR2 (germline): SGHKS, YYEKEE (reference sequence). The CDR3 nucleotides read TGTGCCAGCAGCTTGGCCGCAGGCCTATTGAATTCACCCCTCCACTTT. Translation gives CASSLAAGLLNSPLHF.

This clone has more than one count but fewer than ten. The chain has TRBV30 and TRBJ2-1, with TRBD2 matching 8 bases. Germline loops: CDR1 GTSNPN, CDR2 SVGIG (reference sequence). The CDR3 is made up of 16 amino acids. The ends lost 2 bases at V and 3 bases at J; junction bases unmatched: 9. The CDR3 nucleotides are TGTGCCTGGAGTCCGGCTAGCGGGTACCTCTACAATGAGCAGTTCTTC. Residues: CAWSPASGYLYNEQFF. Looking up the rest from reference TRBV30 and TRBJ2-1 gives the full variable domain: SQTIHQWPATLVQPVGSPLSLECTVEGTSNPNLYWYRQAAGRGLQLLFYSVGIGQISSEVPQNLSASRPQDRQFILSSKKLLLSDSGFYLCAWSPASGYLYNEQFFGPGTRLTVL.

The chain combines TRBV15 with TRBJ2-1; D is ambiguous. The V and J ends lost 0 bases and 0 bases respectively, with 6 bases between them. Germline values: CDR1 LNHNV, CDR2 YYDKDF (reference sequence). This CDR3 spans 15 amino acids. The CDR3: CATSRDRSSYNEQFF. The CDR3 DNA sequence: TGTGCCACCAGCAGAGATAGAAGCTCCTACAATGAGCAGTTCTTC.

This clone was picked up a small number of times. The identical CDR3 is also encoded by other nucleotide sequences in the sample. V and J are TRBV7-2 and TRBJ2-5; 9 bases fit TRBD1. Germline-derived CDR1 and CDR2 are SGHTA and FQGNSA. J was trimmed by 1 base and V by 1 base; bases with no gene match: 1. CDR3 length equals 15 residues. The CDR3 region has the DNA TGTGCCAGCAGCTTAGACAGGGGGCGCCAAGAGACCCAGTACTTC. Its protein is CASSLDRGRQETQYF.

The chain combines TRBV7-8 with TRBJ1-3; D gene unclear. Trimming cost V 6 bases and J 0 bases, with 12 bases left between them. This CDR3 has 15 amino acids. Germline values: CDR1 SGHVS, CDR2 FQNEAQ. The CDR3 DNA reads as TGTGCCAGCAGTCATAGACGGGACTCTGGAAACACCATATATTTT. This sequence encodes CASSHRRDSGNTIYF. The variable domain in full, with the rest retrieved from reference TRBV7-8 and TRBJ1-3, is GAGVSQSPRYKVAKRGQDVALRCDPISGHVSLFWYQQALGQGPEFLTYFQNEAQLDKSGLPSDRFFAERPEGSVSTLKIQRTQQEDSAVYLCASSHRRDSGNTIYFGEGSWLTVV.

The count of this clone is one. The rearrangement uses TRBV7-9 and TRBJ1-1; a possible D gene is TRBD1 (6 bases). Germline CDR1 SEHNR, CDR2 FQNEAQ (reference sequence). V gave up 0 bases and J gave up 4 bases, with 12 bases separating them. This CDR3 region has 15 residues. CDR3 protein: CASSLAGRGTTEAFF. The CDR3 DNA sequence: TGTGCCAGCAGCTTAGCCGGCAGGGGTACCACTGAAGCTTTCTTT.